This T cell receptor (beta chain) was found in a study of T cell responses to AZD1222 COVID-19 vaccine. Data came from immunoSEQ multiplex PCR; TCRdb stores just in-frame clones and leaves some out. The top ten hold roughly 5.6% of the sample, which has 80,000 to 90,000 clones, around 91% seen once. CDR1 is KGHSH, CDR2 LQKENI, per germline. V lost 2 bases to trimming and J lost 9 bases, with 8 bases between them. CDR3 length: 11 residues. The V call is TRBV18, the J call TRBJ2-7, with D possibly matching TRBD1 (5 bases). This sequence originates from an adult in good health. Material: peripheral blood, obtained on day 0 of MenACWY control vaccination. CDR3 sequence: CASSPDTGQYF. CDR3 in DNA: TGTGCCAGCTCACCAGACACAGGGCAGTACTTC.